Below are 31 T cell receptor beta chains sequenced from a single sample in a study of blood T cell repertoires in COVID-19 (dated by TCRdb to 2020 to 2022). The method behind the library was the immunoSEQ multiplex PCR assay. TCRdb holds this immuneACCESS table with in-frame rearrangements only. Some clones are missing; in checked studies, unresolved V genes explain under half, and the rest has no known cause. The sample profile shows approximately 150,000 clones; roughly 84% of them were found once. 5.4% of the sample rests with the top ten. The sample taken for sequencing was peripheral blood. The receptor set was obtained from a woman aged 50 to 60 with COVID-19, enrolled during active disease.

This chain joins TRBV30 and TRBJ2-2; TRBD1 agrees at 7 bases. CDR1 is GTSNPN and CDR2 is SVGIG in the germline V gene (reference sequence). V lost 5 bases and J lost 6; bases outside the gene matches: 6. This CDR3 spans 13 amino acids. The CDR3: CAWGNRGSGELFF. The CDR3 nucleotides read TGTGCCTGGGGAAACAGGGGCTCCGGGGAGCTGTTTTTT.

The rearrangement links TRBV5-4 to TRBJ2-1, with 14 bases lining up with TRBD2. Trimming at V came to 4 bases and at J to 0 bases, leaving 6 bases not matched to a gene. This CDR3 comprises 18 residues. Germline loops: CDR1 SGHNT, CDR2 YYREEE (reference sequence). The CDR3 here is CASSPGLAGASSYNEQFF. DNA of the CDR3: TGTGCCAGCAGCCCGGGACTAGCGGGGGCGAGCTCCTACAATGAGCAGTTCTTC.

The chain joins TRBV6-4 to TRBJ1-4; D possibly corresponds to TRBD1 (5 bases). This CDR3 contains 13 residues. Germline-derived CDR1 and CDR2 are MRHNA and SNTAGT. Trimming pared 7 bases from V and 8 bases from J, leaving 14 bases between. The CDR3 here is CASIGRVNEKLFF. CDR3 in DNA: TGTGCCAGCATTGGCAGGGTTAACGAAAAACTGTTTTTT.

The V and J genes are TRBV14 and TRBJ2-3, with TRBD1 as a possible D gene (6 bases). Trimming took 2 bases from V and 6 from J, leaving 9 bases between them. This CDR3 comprises 13 residues. From germline, CDR1 is SGHDN and CDR2 FVKESK. CDR3: CASSQNQGDTQYF. DNA for the CDR3: TGTGCCAGCAGCCAAAATCAGGGGGATACGCAGTATTTT.

CDR3 residues: CASSVDREVNEQYF. Written as DNA, the CDR3 is TGTGCCAGCTCAGTAGACAGGGAAGTAAACGAGCAGTACTTC. The V and J genes are TRBV18 and TRBJ2-7, with 7 positions matching TRBD1. Germline V CDR1 and CDR2: KGHSH, LQKENI. This CDR3 has 14 residues. V was pared by 5 bases and J by 5 bases, with 9 bases of the junction left unmatched.

The chain recombines TRBV11-1 with TRBJ2-2; no clear D. The length of the CDR3 is 14 residues. Trimming shortened V by 1 base and J by 6 bases, and 9 bases separated the two germline ends. The germline V gene has CDR1 SGHAT and CDR2 FQDESV (reference sequence). The CDR3 sequence is CASSLGATAGELFF. The CDR3 nucleotides are TGTGCCAGCAGCTTAGGGGCAACCGCCGGGGAGCTGTTTTTT.

V and J are TRBV3-1 (or the pseudogene TRBV3-2) and TRBJ1-2; 8 bases map to TRBD1. CDR1 LGHDT and CDR2 YNNKEL come from the germline V gene (reference sequence). This CDR3 contains 16 residues. J gave up 4 bases and V 1 base, and 8 bases lay outside the gene matches. This CDR3 is CASSQGLQTGGYGYTF. In DNA, the CDR3 is TGTGCCAGCAGCCAAGGGCTACAAACAGGGGGCTATGGCTACACCTTC.

CDR3 sequence (DNA): TGTGCCAGCAGTGGAACTACTAACAATGAGCAGTTCTTC. Protein: CASSGTTNNEQFF. The chain recombines TRBV6-4 with TRBJ2-1; D uncertain. The CDR3 runs to 13 residues. Germline lookup yields CDR1 MRHNA and CDR2 SNTAGT. The V end lost 4 bases, the J end lost 5 bases, and 9 bases lay between the germline ends.

V usage is TRBV6-4 and J usage is TRBJ1-5; 9 bases line up with TRBD1. There are 17 residues in the CDR3. V dropped 8 bases and J dropped 2; count of bases not matched to a gene: 13. Germline V CDR1 and CDR2: MRHNA, SNTAGT. The CDR3 DNA reads TGTGCCAGCGTTACCGGGACAGGGTTTGATGGCAATCAGCCCCAGCATTTT. This translates into CASVTGTGFDGNQPQHF.

Here the CDR3 reads CASSQGDRDNTEAFF. The CDR3 coding sequence is TGTGCCAGCAGCCAAGGGGACAGGGACAACACTGAAGCTTTCTTT. The chain carries TRBV4-2 and TRBJ1-1; 9 nucleotides align to TRBD1. Germline CDR1 is LGHNA and CDR2 is YNFKEQ. Unmatched junction bases numbered 2, after V lost 1 base and J lost 2 bases. CDR3 length: 15 residues.

The rearrangement joins TRBV5-1 to TRBJ2-2; 9 nucleotides agree with TRBD2. CDR1 and CDR2 from the germline V gene are SGHRS and YFSETQ. V was pared by 4 bases and J by 6 bases, with 10 bases of the junction left unmatched. The CDR3 runs to 16 residues. CDR3 DNA sequence: TGCGCCAGCAGCACCCCTAGCGGGGCCCTCGCCGGGGAGCTGTTTTTT. It yields the protein CASSTPSGALAGELFF.

This clone appeared a single time. CDR3 DNA: TGTGCCAGCAGTTACGTCGGCGCGGTTCAAGAGACCCAGTACTTC. Amino acids: CASSYVGAVQETQYF. J is TRBJ2-5 and V is TRBV6-5; no reliable D call. There are 15 residues in the CDR3. Between the trimmed V and J ends, which lost 2 bases and 2 bases, there was a span of 12 bases. Germline values: CDR1 MNHEY, CDR2 SVGAGI.

The chain uses TRBV6-2 or TRBV6-3 and TRBJ2-1, with 12 nucleotides matching TRBD2. Germline CDR1 and CDR2: MNHEY and SVGEGT. V trimming: 6 bases; J trimming: 5 bases; junction bases outside the gene matches: 2. There are 14 residues in the CDR3. Here the CDR3 reads CASSGLAGNNEQFF. The DNA of the CDR3 is TGTGCCAGCAGCGGACTAGCGGGGAACAATGAGCAGTTCTTC.

This chain connects TRBV29-1 to TRBJ1-2; possibly TRBD1 for D (6 bases). V was pared by 0 bases and J by 4 bases, with 15 bases between. The CDR3 is 15 amino acids. Per germline, CDR1 SQVTM and CDR2 ANQGSEA. The CDR3 is CSVEDYSGGGYGYTF. The CDR3 DNA reads as TGCAGCGTTGAAGATTATTCGGGGGGCGGCTATGGCTACACCTTC. The full variable domain, rest sourced from reference TRBV29-1 and TRBJ1-2, is SAVISQKPSRDICQRGTSLTIQCQVDSQVTMMFWYRQQPGQSLTLIATANQGSEATYESGFVIDKFPISRPNLTFSTLTVSNMSPEDSSIYLCSVEDYSGGGYGYTFGSGTRLTVV.

The chain recombines TRBV9 with TRBJ1-6; 8 bases line up with TRBD1. The CDR3 loop spans 15 amino acids. After removal of 4 bases from V and 7 bases from J, the junction contained 7 bases not matched to a gene. CDR1 and CDR2 (germline): SGDLS, YYNGEE. CDR3 protein: CASSKTGEGNSPLHF. DNA for the CDR3: TGTGCCAGCAGCAAGACAGGGGAGGGGAATTCACCCCTCCACTTT.

A word on this clone: This may arise from a read error, as a much more abundant clone is one base away. The same CDR3 arises from other DNA sequences in this sample as well. The chain links TRBV7-9 to TRBJ1-2; D uncertain. The CDR3 consists of 15 residues. The V end was cut by 4 bases, the J end by 2 bases, with 14 bases between. Germline V gives CDR1 SEHNR, CDR2 FQNEAQ (reference sequence). CDR3 nucleotide sequence: TGTGCCAGCAGCTCCGGAACAGCCCTAAACTATGGCTACACCTTC. Its protein product is CASSSGTALNYGYTF.

This clone was picked up one time. CDR3 loop: CASNWDNLGVTEAFF. In nucleotides, the CDR3 is TGTGCCAGCAACTGGGACAATCTGGGAGTCACTGAAGCTTTCTTT. This sequence joins TRBV6-5 and TRBJ1-1; possible D gene TRBD1, 6 bases. The germline V and J ends were trimmed by 7 bases and 4 bases, with 19 bases remaining between them. Germline CDR1 and CDR2: MNHEY and SVGAGI. The CDR3 sequence is 15 residues long.

This chain joins TRBV27 and TRBJ2-1; a weak D match, TRBD1 (6 bases). The CDR3 is 11 residues long. The germline CDR1 and CDR2 sequences are MNHEY and SMNVEV (reference sequence). V shed 11 bases and J shed 8 bases, with 13 bases lying between them. The CDR3 sequence: CASQGIHEQFF. The CDR3 DNA reads as TGTGCCTCCCAGGGGATTCATGAGCAGTTCTTC.

V is TRBV7-6 and J is TRBJ2-5; 8 bases match TRBD2. CDR1 is SGHVS, CDR2 FNYEAQ, per germline. CDR3 size: 15 residues. V trimming: 5 bases; J trimming: 2 bases; junction bases outside the gene matches: 7. CDR3 sequence (DNA): TGTGCCAGCAGCCTAATGGGACTAGTACAAGAGACCCAGTACTTC. This translates into CASSLMGLVQETQYF.

The J gene is TRBJ2-3, the V gene TRBV7-2; possibly TRBD2 for D (6 bases). V was clipped by 4 bases and J by 4 bases, with 15 bases between them. Germline V gives CDR1 SGHTA, CDR2 FQGNSA. The CDR3 runs to 15 residues. CDR3 in DNA: TGTGCCAGCAGCTCTGCGGGGATGTATTCAGATACGCAGTATTTT. As protein: CASSSAGMYSDTQYF.

The gene calls are TRBV3-1 (or the pseudogene TRBV3-2) and TRBJ1-4, with 8 bases fitting TRBD1. Losses at the gene ends were 6 bases for V and 5 bases for J; bases not matched to a gene: 14. The CDR3 runs to 17 residues. CDR1 LGHDT and CDR2 YNNKEL come from the germline V gene (reference sequence). CDR3 DNA: TGTGCCAGCAGTCTCCAGGGACAGGCTACTATAAATGAAAAACTGTTTTTT. It specifies CASSLQGQATINEKLFF.

This chain joins TRBV19 and TRBJ2-1, with TRBD1 matching 7 bases. The trim removed 3 bases at V and 2 bases at J, leaving 7 bases unmatched. Germline V CDR1 and CDR2: LNHDA, SQIVND (reference sequence). The CDR3 spans 16 residues. CDR3 coding DNA: TGTGCCAGTAGTATCATGGGGGACAGCACCTACAATGAGCAGTTCTTC. Encoded protein: CASSIMGDSTYNEQFF.

The chain employs TRBV6-1 and TRBJ2-7, with a possible D match to TRBD2 (5 bases). The CDR3 spans 15 residues. Per germline, CDR1 MNHNS and CDR2 SASEGT. Trimming took 1 base from V and 3 from J, leaving 13 bases between them. The CDR3 here is CASSEVGIRGYEQYF. CDR3 coding DNA: TGTGCCAGCAGTGAAGTCGGGATCCGCGGCTACGAGCAGTACTTC.

The gene calls are TRBV6-2 or TRBV6-3 and TRBJ1-2, with 11 bases identical to TRBD1. V trimming: 6 bases; J trimming: 7 bases; junction bases outside the gene matches: 10. Germline V CDR1 and CDR2: MNHEY, SVGEGT. The CDR3 has 15 residues. The CDR3 spells CASSPGQGAGRGYTF. The DNA for the CDR3 is TGTGCCAGCAGCCCTGGACAGGGGGCGGGTCGTGGCTACACCTTC.

The chain links TRBV19 to TRBJ2-5; TRBD2 is a possible D gene (6 bases). From germline, CDR1 is LNHDA and CDR2 SQIVND (reference sequence). Trimming took off 5 bases at V and 1 base at J, with 20 bases between the two ends. The CDR3 is 17 residues long. The CDR3 DNA follows: TGTGCCAGTAGTGTGGGGAGCGAGCGGGCCATCCAAGAGACCCAGTACTTC. Protein product: CASSVGSERAIQETQYF.

The chain is built from TRBV9 and TRBJ2-5; 10 positions match TRBD2. This CDR3 contains 16 residues. From germline, CDR1 is SGDLS and CDR2 YYNGEE. V shed 0 bases and J 5 bases; nucleotides not matched to a gene: 7. CDR3 residues: CASSVASGGAKETQYF. CDR3 nucleotides: TGTGCCAGCAGCGTAGCCAGCGGGGGGGCTAAGGAGACCCAGTACTTC.

This clone was seen a single time. The CDR3 is CASSQDRTGGGYEQYF. The CDR3 nucleotides are TGTGCCAGCAGCCAAGATAGGACAGGGGGCGGCTACGAGCAGTACTTC. V is TRBV3-1 (or the pseudogene TRBV3-2) and J is TRBJ2-7, with 11 bases that match TRBD1. Per germline, CDR1 LGHDT and CDR2 YNNKEL (reference sequence). The ends lost 0 bases at V and 3 bases at J; junction bases unmatched: 4. The CDR3 is 16 residues long.

V and J are TRBV29-1 and TRBJ2-3; 8 positions agree with TRBD2. The CDR3 totals 13 residues. The germline CDR1 and CDR2 sequences are SQVTM and ANQGSEA. The CDR3 protein is CTLSAGGTDTQYF. The CDR3 DNA follows: TGCACCTTGTCAGCGGGGGGCACAGATACGCAGTATTTT.

This clone came up a few times. This rearrangement joins TRBV9 to TRBJ2-7; 11 bases are shared with TRBD2. Germline V gene sequence: CDR1 SGDLS, CDR2 YYNGEE. The V segment lost 4 bases and the J segment 2 bases; nucleotides outside the gene matches: 5. The CDR3 has 15 amino acids. CDR3 region: CASSTSSGGPYEQYF. As DNA, the CDR3 is TGTGCCAGCAGCACCTCTAGCGGGGGGCCCTACGAGCAGTACTTC.

The chain couples TRBV10-3 to TRBJ1-3; 10 bases match TRBD1. This CDR3 has 15 residues. V trimming: 10 bases; J trimming: 0 bases; junction bases outside the gene matches: 6. Looked up from germline, CDR1 is ENHRY and CDR2 is SYGVKD. The CDR3 coding sequence is TGTGCCACAGGGACAGGGGACACCTCTGGAAACACCATATATTTT. Translation: CATGTGDTSGNTIYF.

The V gene is TRBV6-6, the J gene TRBJ1-1; D is uncertain. V shed 4 bases and J shed 2 bases, with 11 bases lying between them. From germline, CDR1 is MNHNY and CDR2 SVGAGI (reference sequence). The CDR3 covers 14 residues. The chain's CDR3 is CASSFSEQNTEAFF. The CDR3 DNA sequence: TGTGCCAGCAGTTTCTCAGAGCAAAACACTGAAGCTTTCTTT.